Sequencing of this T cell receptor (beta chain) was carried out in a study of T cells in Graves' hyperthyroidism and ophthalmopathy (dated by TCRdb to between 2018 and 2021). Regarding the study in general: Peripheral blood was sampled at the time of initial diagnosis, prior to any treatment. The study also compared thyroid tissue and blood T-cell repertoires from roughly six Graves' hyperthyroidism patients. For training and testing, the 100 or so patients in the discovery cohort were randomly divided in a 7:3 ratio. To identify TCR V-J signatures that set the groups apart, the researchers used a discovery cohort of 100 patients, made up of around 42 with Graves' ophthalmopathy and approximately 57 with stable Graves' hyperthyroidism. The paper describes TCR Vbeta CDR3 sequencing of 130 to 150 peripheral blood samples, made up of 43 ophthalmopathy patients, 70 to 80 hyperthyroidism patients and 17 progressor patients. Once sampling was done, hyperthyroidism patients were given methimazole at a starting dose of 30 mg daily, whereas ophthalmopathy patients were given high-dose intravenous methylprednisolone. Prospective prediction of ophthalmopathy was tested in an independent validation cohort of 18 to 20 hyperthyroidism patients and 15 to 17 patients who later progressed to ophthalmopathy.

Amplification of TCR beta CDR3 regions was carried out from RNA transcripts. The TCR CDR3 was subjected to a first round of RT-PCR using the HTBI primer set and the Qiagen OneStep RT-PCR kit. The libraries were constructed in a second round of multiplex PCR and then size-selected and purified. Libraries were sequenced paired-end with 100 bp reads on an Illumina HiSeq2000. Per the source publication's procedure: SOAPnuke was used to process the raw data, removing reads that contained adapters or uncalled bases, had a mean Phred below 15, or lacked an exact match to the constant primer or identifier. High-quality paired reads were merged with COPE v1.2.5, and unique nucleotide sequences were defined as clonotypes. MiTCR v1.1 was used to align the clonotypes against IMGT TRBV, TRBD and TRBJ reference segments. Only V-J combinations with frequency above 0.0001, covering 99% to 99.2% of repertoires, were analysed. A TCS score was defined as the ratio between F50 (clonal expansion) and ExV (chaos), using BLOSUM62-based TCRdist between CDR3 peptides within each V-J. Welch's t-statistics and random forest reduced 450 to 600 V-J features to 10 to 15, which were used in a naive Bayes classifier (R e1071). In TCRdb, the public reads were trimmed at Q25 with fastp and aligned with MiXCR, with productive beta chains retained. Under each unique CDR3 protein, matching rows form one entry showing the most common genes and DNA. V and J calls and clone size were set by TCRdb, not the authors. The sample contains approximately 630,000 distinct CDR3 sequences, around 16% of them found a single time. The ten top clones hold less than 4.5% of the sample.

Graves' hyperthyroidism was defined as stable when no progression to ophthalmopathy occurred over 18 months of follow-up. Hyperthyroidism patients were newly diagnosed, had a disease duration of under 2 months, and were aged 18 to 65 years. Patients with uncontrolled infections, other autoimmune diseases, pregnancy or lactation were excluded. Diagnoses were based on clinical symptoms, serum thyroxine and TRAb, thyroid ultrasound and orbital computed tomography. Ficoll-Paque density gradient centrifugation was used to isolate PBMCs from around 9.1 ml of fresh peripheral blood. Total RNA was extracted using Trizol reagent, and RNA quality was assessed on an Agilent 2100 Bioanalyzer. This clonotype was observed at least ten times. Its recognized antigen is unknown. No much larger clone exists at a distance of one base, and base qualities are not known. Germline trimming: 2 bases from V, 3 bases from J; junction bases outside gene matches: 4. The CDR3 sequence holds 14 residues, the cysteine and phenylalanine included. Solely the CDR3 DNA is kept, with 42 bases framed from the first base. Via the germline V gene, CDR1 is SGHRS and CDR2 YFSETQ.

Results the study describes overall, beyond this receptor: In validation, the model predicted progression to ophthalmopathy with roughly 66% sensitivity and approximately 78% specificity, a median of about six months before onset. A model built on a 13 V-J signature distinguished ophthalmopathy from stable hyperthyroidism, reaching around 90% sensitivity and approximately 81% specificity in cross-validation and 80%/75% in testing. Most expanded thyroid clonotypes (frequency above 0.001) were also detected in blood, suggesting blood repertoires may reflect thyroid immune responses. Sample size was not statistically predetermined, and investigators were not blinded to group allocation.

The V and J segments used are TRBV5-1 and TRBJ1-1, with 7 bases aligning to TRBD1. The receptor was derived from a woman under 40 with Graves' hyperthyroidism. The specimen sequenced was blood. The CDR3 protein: CASSLGQAHTEAFF. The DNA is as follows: TGCGCCAGCAGCTTAGGACAGGCCCACACTGAAGCTTTCTTT.